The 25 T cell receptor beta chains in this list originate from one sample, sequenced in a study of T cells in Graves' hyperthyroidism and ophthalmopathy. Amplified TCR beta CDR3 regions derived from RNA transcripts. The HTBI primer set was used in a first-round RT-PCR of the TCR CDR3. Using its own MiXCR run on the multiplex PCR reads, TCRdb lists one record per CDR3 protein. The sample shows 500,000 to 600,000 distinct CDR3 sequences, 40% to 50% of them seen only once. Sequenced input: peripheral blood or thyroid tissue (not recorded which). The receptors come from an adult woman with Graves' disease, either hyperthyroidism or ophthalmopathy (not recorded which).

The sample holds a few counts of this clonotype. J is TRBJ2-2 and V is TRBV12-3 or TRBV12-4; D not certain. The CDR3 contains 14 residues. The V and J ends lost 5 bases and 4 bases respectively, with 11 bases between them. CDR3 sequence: CASSPFESTGELFF. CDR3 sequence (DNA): TGTGCCAGCAGTCCCTTTGAGAGCACCGGGGAGCTGTTTTTT.

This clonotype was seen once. As DNA, the CDR3 is TGTGCCAGCAGTTCACTAACAGGGGTTGGAAACACCATATATTTT. Translation: CASSSLTGVGNTIYF. The V and J genes are TRBV7-9 and TRBJ1-3, with 7 bases that match TRBD1. Trimming at V came to 6 bases and at J to 3 bases, leaving 8 bases not matched to a gene. There are 15 residues in the CDR3. Germline-derived CDR1 and CDR2 are SEHNR and FQNEAQ (reference sequence). Complete variable domain (other parts from reference TRBV7-9 and TRBJ1-3): DTGVSQNPRHKITKRGQNVTFRCDPISEHNRLYWYRQTLGQGPEFLTYFQNEAQLEKSRLLSDRFSAERPKGSFSTLEIQRTEQGDSAMYLCASSSLTGVGNTIYFGEGSWLTVV.

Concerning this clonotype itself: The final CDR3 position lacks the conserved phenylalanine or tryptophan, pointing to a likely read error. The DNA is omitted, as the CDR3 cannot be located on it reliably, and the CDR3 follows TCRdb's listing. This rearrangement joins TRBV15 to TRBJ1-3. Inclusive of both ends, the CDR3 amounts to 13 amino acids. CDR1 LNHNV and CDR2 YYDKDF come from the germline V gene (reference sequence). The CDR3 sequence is CATSRNWNGRANT.

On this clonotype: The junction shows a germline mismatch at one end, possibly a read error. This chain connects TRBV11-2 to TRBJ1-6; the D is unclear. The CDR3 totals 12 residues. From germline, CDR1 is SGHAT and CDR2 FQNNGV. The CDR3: CASSLDGRIDTF. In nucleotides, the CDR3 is TGTGCCAGCAGCTTAGATGGCCGAATCGACACCTTT.

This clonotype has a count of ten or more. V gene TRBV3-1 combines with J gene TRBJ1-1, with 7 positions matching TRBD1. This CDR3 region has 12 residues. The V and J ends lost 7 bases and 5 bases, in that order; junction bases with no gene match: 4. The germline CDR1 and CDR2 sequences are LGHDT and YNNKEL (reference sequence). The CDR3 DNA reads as TGTGCCAGCACCCGACAGGGAACTGAAGCTTTCTTT. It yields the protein CASTRQGTEAFF.

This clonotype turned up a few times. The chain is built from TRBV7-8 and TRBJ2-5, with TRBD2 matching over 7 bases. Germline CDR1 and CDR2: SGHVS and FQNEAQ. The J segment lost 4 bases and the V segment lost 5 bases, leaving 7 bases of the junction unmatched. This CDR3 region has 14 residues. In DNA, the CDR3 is TGTGCCAGCAGCCGGCTCGCGGGAGCAGAGACCCAGTACTTC. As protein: CASSRLAGAETQYF.

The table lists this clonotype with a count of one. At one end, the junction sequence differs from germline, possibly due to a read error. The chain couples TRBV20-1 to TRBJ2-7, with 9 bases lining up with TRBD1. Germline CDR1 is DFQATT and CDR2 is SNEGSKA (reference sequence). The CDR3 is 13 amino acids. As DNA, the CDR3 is TGCAGTGTCCATGGGGGACAGGGTCGCGAGCAATACTTC. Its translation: CSVHGGQGREQYF.

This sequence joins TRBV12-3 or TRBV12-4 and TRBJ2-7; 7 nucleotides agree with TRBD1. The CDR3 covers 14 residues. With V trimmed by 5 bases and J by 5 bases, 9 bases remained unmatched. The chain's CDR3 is CASSPWDRSHEQYF. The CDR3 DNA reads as TGTGCCAGCAGTCCGTGGGACAGATCCCACGAGCAGTACTTC.

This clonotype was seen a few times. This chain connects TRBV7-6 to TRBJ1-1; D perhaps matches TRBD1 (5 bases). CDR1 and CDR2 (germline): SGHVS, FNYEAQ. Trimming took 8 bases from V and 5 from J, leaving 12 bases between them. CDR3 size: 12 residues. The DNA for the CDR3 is TGTGCCAGCCCGAACTGGGGGACTGAAGCTTTCTTT. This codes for CASPNWGTEAFF.

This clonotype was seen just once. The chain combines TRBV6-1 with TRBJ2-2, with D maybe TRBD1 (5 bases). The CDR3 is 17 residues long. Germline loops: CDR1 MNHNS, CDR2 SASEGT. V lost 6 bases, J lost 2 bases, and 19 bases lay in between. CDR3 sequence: CASRNYGARGNTGELFF. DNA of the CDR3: TGTGCCAGCAGGAATTATGGGGCCAGAGGCAACACCGGGGAGCTGTTTTTT.

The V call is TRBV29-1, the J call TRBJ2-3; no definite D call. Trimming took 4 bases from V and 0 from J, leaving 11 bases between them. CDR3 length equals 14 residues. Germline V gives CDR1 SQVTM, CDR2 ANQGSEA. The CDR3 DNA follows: TGCAGCGTTGGGCACCGTGCTAGCACAGATACGCAGTATTTT. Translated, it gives CSVGHRASTDTQYF.

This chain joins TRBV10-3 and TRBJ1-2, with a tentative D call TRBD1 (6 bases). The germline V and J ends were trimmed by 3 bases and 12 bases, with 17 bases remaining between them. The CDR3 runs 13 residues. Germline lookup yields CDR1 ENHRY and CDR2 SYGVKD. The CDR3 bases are TGTGCCATCAGTGATGCTACAGGGTATTATAACACCTTC. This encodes CAISDATGYYNTF.

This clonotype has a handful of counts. CDR3 in DNA: TGTGCCAGCAACCCGATTGGCGGGCCCAATCAGCCCCAGCATTTT. This sequence encodes CASNPIGGPNQPQHF. The chain is built from TRBV3-1 and TRBJ1-5; D gene unclear. Germline V gene sequence: CDR1 LGHDT, CDR2 YNNKEL (reference sequence). This CDR3 spans 15 amino acids. With 7 bases removed from V and 3 bases from J, the gap between germline ends came to 16 bases.

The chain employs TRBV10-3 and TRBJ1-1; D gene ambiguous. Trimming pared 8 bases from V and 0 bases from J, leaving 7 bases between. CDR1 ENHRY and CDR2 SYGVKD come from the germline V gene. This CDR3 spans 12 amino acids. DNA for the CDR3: TGTGCCATCGGGGTGGTGAACACTGAAGCTTTCTTT. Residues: CAIGVVNTEAFF.

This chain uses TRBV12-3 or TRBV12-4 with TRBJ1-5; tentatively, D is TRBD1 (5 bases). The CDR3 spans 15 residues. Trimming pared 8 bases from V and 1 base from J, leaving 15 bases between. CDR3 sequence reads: CASSQGRASNQPQHF. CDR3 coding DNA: TGTGCCAGCTCTCAGGGAAGAGCGAGCAATCAGCCCCAGCATTTT.

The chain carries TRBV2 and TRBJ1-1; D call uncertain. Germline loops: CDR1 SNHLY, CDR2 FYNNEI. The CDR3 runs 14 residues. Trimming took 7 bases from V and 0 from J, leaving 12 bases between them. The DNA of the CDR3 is TGTGCCAGCAACGAGGATACGGTGAACACTGAAGCTTTCTTT. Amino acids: CASNEDTVNTEAFF.

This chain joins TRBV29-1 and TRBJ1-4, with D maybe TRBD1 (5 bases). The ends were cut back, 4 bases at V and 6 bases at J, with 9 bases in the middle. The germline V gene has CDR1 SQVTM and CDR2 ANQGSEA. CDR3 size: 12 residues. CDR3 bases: TGCAGCGTTGGGGACGGGCATGAAAAACTGTTTTTT. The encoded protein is CSVGDGHEKLFF.

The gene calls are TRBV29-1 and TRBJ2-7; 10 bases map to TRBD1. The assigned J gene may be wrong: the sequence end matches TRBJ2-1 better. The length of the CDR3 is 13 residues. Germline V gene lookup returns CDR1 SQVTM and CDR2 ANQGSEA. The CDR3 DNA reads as TGCAGCGTTGGGACAGGGGGTTACAATGAGCAGTTCTTC. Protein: CSVGTGGYNEQFF.

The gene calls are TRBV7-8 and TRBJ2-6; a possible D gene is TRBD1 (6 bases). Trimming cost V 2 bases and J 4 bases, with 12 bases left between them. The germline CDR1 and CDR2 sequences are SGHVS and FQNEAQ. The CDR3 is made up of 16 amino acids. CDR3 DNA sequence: TGTGCCAGCAGCTTACTGGGGGCGCAAGGGGCCAACGTCCTGACTTTC. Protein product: CASSLLGAQGANVLTF.

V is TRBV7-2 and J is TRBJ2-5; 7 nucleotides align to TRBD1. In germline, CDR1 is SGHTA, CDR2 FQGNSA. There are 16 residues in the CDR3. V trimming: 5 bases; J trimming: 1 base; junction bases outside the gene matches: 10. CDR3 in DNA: TGTGCCAGCAGCCCCCACATGAACAGGGGCCAAGAGACCCAGTACTTC. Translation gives CASSPHMNRGQETQYF.

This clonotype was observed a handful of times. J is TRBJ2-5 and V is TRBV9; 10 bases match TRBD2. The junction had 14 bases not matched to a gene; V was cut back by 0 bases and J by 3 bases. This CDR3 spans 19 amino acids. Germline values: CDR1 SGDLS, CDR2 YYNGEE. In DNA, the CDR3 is TGTGCCAGCAGCGTAGCTAGCGGGAGCTTCGGGGGGACCAAAGAGACCCAGTACTTC. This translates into CASSVASGSFGGTKETQYF.

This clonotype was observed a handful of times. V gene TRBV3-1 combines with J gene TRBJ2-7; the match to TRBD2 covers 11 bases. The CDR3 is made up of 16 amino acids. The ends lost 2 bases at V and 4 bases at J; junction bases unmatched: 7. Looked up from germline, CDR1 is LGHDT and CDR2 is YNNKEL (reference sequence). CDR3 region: CASSQPLAGVSYEQYF. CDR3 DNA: TGTGCCAGCAGCCAACCACTAGCGGGAGTATCTTACGAGCAGTACTTC.

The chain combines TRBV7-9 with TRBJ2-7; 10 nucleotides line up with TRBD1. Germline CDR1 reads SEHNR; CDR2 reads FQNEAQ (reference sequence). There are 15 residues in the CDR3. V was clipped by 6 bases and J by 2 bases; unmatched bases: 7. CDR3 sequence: CASSLSGTGAYEQYF. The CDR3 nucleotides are TGTGCCAGCAGTCTCTCCGGGACAGGGGCCTACGAGCAGTACTTC.

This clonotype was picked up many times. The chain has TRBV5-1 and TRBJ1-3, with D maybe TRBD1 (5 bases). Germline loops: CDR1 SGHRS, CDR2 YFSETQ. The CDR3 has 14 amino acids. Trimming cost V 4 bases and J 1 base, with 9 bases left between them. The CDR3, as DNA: TGCGCCAGCAGCAAAGACAGATCTGGAAACACCATATATTTT. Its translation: CASSKDRSGNTIYF.

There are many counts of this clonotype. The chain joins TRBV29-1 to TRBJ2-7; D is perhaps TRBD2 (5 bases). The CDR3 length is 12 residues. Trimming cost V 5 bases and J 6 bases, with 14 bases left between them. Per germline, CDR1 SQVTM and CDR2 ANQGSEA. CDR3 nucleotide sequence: TGCAGCGTTATGTATCCGGGATCCGAGCAGTACTTC. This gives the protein CSVMYPGSEQYF.